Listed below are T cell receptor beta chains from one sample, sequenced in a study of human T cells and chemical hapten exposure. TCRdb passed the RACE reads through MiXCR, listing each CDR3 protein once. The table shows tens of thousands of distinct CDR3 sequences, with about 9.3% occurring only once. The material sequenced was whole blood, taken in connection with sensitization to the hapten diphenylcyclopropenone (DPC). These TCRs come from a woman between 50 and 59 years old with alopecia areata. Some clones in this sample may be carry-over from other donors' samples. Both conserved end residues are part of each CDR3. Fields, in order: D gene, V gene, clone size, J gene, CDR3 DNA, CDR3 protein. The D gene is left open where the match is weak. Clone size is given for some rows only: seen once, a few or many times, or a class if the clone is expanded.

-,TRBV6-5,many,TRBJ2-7,TGTGCCAGCAGTTACTCATGGGGCCCGAGCGAGCAGTACTTC,CASSYSWGPSEQYF
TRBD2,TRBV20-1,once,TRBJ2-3,TGCGGTGCCTCAGGACTAGCGGGAGGGCGCGCAGATACGCAGTATTTT,CGASGLAGGRADTQYF
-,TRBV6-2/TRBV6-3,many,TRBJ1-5,TGTGCCAGCAAGGGTCCTTCCAATCAGCCCCAGCATTTT,CASKGPSNQPQHF
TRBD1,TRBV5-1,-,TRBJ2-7,TGCGCCAGCAGCCCCTGGCAGGGGGCGTACGAGCAGTACTTC,CASSPWQGAYEQYF
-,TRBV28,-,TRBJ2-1,TGTGCCAGCAGTCACAGAAACAATGAGCAGTTCTTC,CASSHRNNEQFF
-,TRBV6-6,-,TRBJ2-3,TGTGCCAGCAGTTACATCGTAGGTGGTGGGACAGATACGCAGTATTTT,CASSYIVGGGTDTQYF
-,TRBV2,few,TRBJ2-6,TGTGCCGGGACTTCTGGCCGCGGGGCCAACGTCCTGACTTTC,CAGTSGRGANVLTF
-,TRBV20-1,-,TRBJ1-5,TGCAGTGCTAGTTACGGAGATCAGCCCCAGCATTTT,CSASYGDQPQHF
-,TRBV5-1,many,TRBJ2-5,TGCGCCAGCAGCGACGAGGCCAGGGAAGAGACCCAGTACTTC,CASSDEAREETQYF
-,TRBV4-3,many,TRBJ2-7,TGCGCCAGCAGCCAAGCCGTGGGCGGGTCCTCGGGGAAGCAGTACTTC,CASSQAVGGSSGKQYF
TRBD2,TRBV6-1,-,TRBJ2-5,TGTGCCAGCATCGAATCTGGACTAGCGGGAGTGGGGACCCAGTACTTC,CASIESGLAGVGTQYF
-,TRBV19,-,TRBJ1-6,TGTGCCAGTAGTACTACAGGGACCAGCTCCTATAATTCACCCCTCCACTTT,CASSTTGTSSYNSPLHF
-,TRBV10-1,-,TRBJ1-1,TGCGCCAGCAGGCCCGGACAGAACACTGAAGCTTTCTTT,CASRPGQNTEAFF
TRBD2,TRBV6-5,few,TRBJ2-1,TGTGCCAGCAGTTACTCTGGAGCGGGAGGGAGTGAGCAGTTCTTC,CASSYSGAGGSEQFF
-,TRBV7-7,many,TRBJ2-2,TGTGCTAGCAGCTCCGGCCGCAGCGGCACCGGGGAGCTGTTTTTT,CASSSGRSGTGELFF
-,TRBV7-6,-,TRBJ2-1,TGTGCCAGCAGCTTAGGGGGAGAAAGCTCCTACAATGAGCAGTTCTTC,CASSLGGESSYNEQFF
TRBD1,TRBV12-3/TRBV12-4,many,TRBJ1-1,TGTGCCAGCAGCCCGACAGGGGACCTTAACACTGAAGCTTTCTTT,CASSPTGDLNTEAFF
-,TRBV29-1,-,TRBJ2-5,TGCAGCGTTGGGCTAGGGGAAGAGACCCAGTACTTC,CSVGLGEETQYF
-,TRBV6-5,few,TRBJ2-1,TGTGCCAGCAGTTACAAAGGAGGCCCCAATGAGCAGTTCTTC,CASSYKGGPNEQFF
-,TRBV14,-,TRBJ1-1,TGTGCCAGCAGCCAAGATCGGCAGGCAAACACTGAAGCTTTCTTT,CASSQDRQANTEAFF
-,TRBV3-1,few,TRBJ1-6,TGTGCCAGCAGCCCCCAACGGGTTTCCTATAATTCACCCCTCCACTTT,CASSPQRVSYNSPLHF
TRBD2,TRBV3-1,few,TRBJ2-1,TGTGCCAGCAGCATAGCGGGAGTCACCTCCTACAATGAGCAGTTCTTC,CASSIAGVTSYNEQFF
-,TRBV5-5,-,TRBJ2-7,TGTGCCAGCAGCTTGCTTGTCTCGCATACCGTCGACTACGAGCAGTACTTC,CASSLLVSHTVDYEQYF
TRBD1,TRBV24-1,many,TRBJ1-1,TGTGCCACCAGAGAGGGGGCGAACACTGAAGCTTTCTTT,CATREGANTEAFF
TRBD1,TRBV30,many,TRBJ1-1,TGTGCCTGGAGTCCAAAGACAGGGGGCACTGAAGCTTTCTTT,CAWSPKTGGTEAFF
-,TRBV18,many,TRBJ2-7,TGTGCCAGCTCCTTCAGAGGCGAAGGCTCCTACGAGCAGTACTTC,CASSFRGEGSYEQYF
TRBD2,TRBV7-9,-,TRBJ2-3,TGTGCCAGCAGCGGGAGAGGGACTAGCGGGATCCTCACAGATACGCAGTATTTT,CASSGRGTSGILTDTQYF
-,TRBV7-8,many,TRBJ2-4,TGTGCCAGCAGCTTAGACAGGGACAAAAACATTCAGTACTTC,CASSLDRDKNIQYF
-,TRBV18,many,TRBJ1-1,TGTGCCAGCTCACCACGCTCCAAACTCGAGAACACTGAAGCTTTCTTT,CASSPRSKLENTEAFF
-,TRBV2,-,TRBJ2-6,TGTGTCAGCAGTCAGAGCTCTGGGGCCAACGTCCTGACTTTC,CVSSQSSGANVLTF
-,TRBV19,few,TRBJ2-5,TGTGCCAGTAGTATATCAGGGAGAGAGACCCAGTACTTC,CASSISGRETQYF
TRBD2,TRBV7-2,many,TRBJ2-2,TGTGCCAGCAGCTTACGTGCTAGCGGGAGTCGGGTCACCGGGGAGCTGTTTTTT,CASSLRASGSRVTGELFF
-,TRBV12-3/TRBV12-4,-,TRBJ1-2,TGTGCCAGCAGTTTAGCGTTGGGGGGCTACACCTTC,CASSLALGGYTF
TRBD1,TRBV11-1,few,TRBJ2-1,TGTGCCAGCAGCCTAAATCCGGGACAGGGCGACAATGAGCAGTTCTTC,CASSLNPGQGDNEQFF
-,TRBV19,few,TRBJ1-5,TGTGCCAGTAGTTCGGACAGACCCGGGCCACGGCCCCAGCATTTT,CASSSDRPGPRPQHF
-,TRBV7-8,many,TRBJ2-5,TGTGCCAGCAGCTTGTCGGGGCGCCCAGAGACCCAGTACTTC,CASSLSGRPETQYF
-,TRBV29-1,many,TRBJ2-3,TGCAGCTCTTTACCGGCACCGCAAAACACAGATACGCAGTATTTT,CSSLPAPQNTDTQYF
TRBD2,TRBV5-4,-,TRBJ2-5,TGTGCCAGCAGCTTGAGCGGACTAGCGGTCCTCGAGACCCAGTACTTC,CASSLSGLAVLETQYF
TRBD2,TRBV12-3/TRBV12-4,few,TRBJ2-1,TGTGCCAGCAGCGAGCGGGGGAGCTCCTACAATGAGCAGTTCTTC,CASSERGSSYNEQFF
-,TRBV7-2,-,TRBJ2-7,TGTGCCAGCACCCTGTGGACCAGTCCCTACGAGCAGTACTTC,CASTLWTSPYEQYF
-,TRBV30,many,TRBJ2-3,TGTGCCTGGAGTCTGGGCGGGAGCACAGATACGCAGTATTTT,CAWSLGGSTDTQYF
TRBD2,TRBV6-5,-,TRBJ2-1,TGTGCCAGCTATGGACCGGGACTAGCGGGCAATGAGCAGTTCTTC,CASYGPGLAGNEQFF
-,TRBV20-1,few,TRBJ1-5,TGCAGTGCTAGAGATAGGGGAACAGCCCAGCATTTT,CSARDRGTAQHF
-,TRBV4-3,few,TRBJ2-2,TGCGCCAGCAGCCCCTCCGACAGGCGGACCGGGGAGCTGTTTTTT,CASSPSDRRTGELFF
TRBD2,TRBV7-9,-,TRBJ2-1,TGTGCCAGCAGCTTTTTCGGGACTAGCGGCAATGAGCAGTTCTTC,CASSFFGTSGNEQFF
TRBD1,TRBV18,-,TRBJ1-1,TGTGCCAGCTCACCTTCACAGGCGCACAGGGGGACTGAAGCTTTCTTT,CASSPSQAHRGTEAFF
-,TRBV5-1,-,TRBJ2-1,TGCGCCAGCATGAGTGGGGGGTTCTTC,CASMSGGFF
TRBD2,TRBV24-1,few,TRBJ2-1,TGTGCCACCAGTGCCCCCTTAGCGGGAGCGTACAATGAGCAGTTCTTC,CATSAPLAGAYNEQFF
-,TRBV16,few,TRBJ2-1,TGTGCCAGCAGCCCGATTATGTACAATGAGCAGTTCTTC,CASSPIMYNEQFF
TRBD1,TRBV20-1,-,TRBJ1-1,TGCAGTGCCTACCCGGGACAGCTGAACACTGAAGCTTTCTTT,CSAYPGQLNTEAFF
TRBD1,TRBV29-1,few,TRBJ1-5,TGCAGCGCTCGACAGGGAGGTCAGCCCCAGCATTTT,CSARQGGQPQHF
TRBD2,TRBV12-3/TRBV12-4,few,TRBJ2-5,TGTGCCAGCACCCCTTGGGATAGCGGGGTGGCGGGCCAGTACTTC,CASTPWDSGVAGQYF
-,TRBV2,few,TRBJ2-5,TGTGCCAGCACCTACTTGGGCATCTCCCAAGAGACCCAGTACTTC,CASTYLGISQETQYF
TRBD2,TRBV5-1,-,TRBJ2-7,TGCGCCAGCAGCTTGGCCCGACTAGCGGGAGGAGGGGAGCAGTACTTC,CASSLARLAGGGEQYF
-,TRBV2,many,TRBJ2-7,TGTGCCAGCAGTGATGGGACCGGGCGCGAGCAGTACTTC,CASSDGTGREQYF